This TCR beta chain originates from a study of blood T cell repertoires in COVID-19. This CDR3 has 16 residues. Germline-derived CDR1 and CDR2 are LNHNV and YYDKDF (reference sequence). J lost 4 bases, V lost 0 bases, and 3 bases had no gene match. Here immunoSEQ multiplex PCR was the method, and the copy in TCRdb shows in-frame clones only, minus some. Found here are 270,000 or so clones, 86% of them singletons; the top ten hold roughly 12%. V usage is TRBV15 and J usage is TRBJ2-1; TRBD2 aligns across 10 bases. The sequenced sample was peripheral blood. The TCR sequence derives from a woman aged 25 to 39 with COVID-19, enrolled during active disease. CDR3 DNA: TGTGCCACCAGCAGAGATGGAGCGGGGGGGTACAATGAGCAGTTCTTC. Its protein is CATSRDGAGGYNEQFF.